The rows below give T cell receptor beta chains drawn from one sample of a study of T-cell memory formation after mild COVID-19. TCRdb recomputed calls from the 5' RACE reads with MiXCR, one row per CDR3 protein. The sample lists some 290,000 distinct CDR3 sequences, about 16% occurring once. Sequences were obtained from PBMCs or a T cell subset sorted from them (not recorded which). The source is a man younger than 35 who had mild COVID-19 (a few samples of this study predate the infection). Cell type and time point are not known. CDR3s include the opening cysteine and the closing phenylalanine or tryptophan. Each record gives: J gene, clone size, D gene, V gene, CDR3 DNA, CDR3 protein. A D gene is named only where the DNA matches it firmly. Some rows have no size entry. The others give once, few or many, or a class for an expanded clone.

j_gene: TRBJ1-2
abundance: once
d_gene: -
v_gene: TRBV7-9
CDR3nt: TGTGCCAGCAGCTTGGGGACGGCGGGTTTCTCCTATGGCTACACCTTC
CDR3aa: CASSLGTAGFSYGYTF

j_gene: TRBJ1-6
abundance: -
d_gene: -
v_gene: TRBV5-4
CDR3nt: TGTGCCAGCACCGCTCAGGAGGGCTCCCTCCACTTT
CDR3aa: CASTAQEGSLHF

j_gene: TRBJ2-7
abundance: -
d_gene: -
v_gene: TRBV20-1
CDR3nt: TGCAGTGCCCGCGGAAGGGGGGCCTACTACGAGCAGTACTTC
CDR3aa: CSARGRGAYYEQYF

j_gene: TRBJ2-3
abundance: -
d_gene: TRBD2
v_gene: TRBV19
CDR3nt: TGTGCCAGTATGGTTTTTAGCGGGAGCACAGATACGCAGTATTTT
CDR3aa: CASMVFSGSTDTQYF

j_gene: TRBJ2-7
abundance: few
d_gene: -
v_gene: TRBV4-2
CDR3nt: TGTGCCAGCAGCCAGGACACCTCGGGGCAGGGGAGGTACGAGCAGTACTTC
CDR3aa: CASSQDTSGQGRYEQYF

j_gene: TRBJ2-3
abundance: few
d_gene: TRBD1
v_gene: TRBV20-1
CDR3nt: TGCAGTGCCATGGGACAGCCCGTTGACATTTTTCGGCAGTATTTT
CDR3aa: CSAMGQPVDIFRQYF

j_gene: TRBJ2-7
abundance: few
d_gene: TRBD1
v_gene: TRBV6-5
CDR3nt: TGTGCCAGCAGCTCAGACCCGGGACAGGGTTTCTTCGAGCAGTACTTC
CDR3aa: CASSSDPGQGFFEQYF

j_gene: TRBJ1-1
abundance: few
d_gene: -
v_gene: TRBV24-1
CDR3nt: TGTGCCACCAGTGGGCAGCTAGGCACTGAAGCTTTCTTT
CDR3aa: CATSGQLGTEAFF

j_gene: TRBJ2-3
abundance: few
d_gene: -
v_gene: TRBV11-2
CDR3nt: TGTGCCAGCAGCTTCTATGAGCCTAGCACAGATACGCAGTATTTT
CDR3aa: CASSFYEPSTDTQYF

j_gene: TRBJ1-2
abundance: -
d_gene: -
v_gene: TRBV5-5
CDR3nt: TGTGCCAGCAGATCCTGGTTGGGGCAGGGGAACTATGGCTACACCTTC
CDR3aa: CASRSWLGQGNYGYTF

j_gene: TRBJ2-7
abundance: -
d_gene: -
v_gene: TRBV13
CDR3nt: TGTGCCAGCAGCGAACCCACGAGGGAGCAGTACTTC
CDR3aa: CASSEPTREQYF

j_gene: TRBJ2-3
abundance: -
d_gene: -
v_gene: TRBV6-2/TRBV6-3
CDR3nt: TGTGCCAGCAGTTACCGGCCGGAGGGTATGGATACGCAGTATTTT
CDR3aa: CASSYRPEGMDTQYF

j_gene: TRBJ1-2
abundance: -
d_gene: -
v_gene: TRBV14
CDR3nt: TGTGCCAGCAGCCACCGACAGAACTCTAACTATGGCTACACCTTC
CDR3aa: CASSHRQNSNYGYTF

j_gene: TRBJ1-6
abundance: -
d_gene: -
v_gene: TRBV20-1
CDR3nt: TGCAGTGCTAGAGATCCAGGATTGCAGGGGAGTTCACCCCTCCACTTT
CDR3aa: CSARDPGLQGSSPLHF

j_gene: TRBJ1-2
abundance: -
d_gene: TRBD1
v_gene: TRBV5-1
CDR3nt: TGCGCCAGCAGTTCCGGGCAGGGGGCCACTAGTGGCTACACCTTC
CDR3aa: CASSSGQGATSGYTF

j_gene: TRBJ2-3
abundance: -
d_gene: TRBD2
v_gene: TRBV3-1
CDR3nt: TGTGCCAGCAGTCAACTGGTCCCTAGCGGAACCGATACGCAGTATTTT
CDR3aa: CASSQLVPSGTDTQYF

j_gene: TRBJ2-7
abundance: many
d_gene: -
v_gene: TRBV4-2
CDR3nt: TGTGCCAGCAGCCAAGCACCGGCTCTGGGTGAGCAGTACTTC
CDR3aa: CASSQAPALGEQYF

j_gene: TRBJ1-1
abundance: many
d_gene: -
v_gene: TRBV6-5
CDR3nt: TGTGCCAGCAGTTACTCGAGGGGTACTGAAGCTTTCTTT
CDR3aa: CASSYSRGTEAFF

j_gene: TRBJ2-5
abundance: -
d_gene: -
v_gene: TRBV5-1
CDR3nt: TGCGCCAGCAGCGCCCGGGGGAGAGAGCAAGAGACCCAGTACTTC
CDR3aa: CASSARGREQETQYF

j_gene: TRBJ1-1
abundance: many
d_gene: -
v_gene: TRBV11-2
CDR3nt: TGTGCCAGCAGCTTAACAGTCGGCGTGGGGAACACTGAAGCTTTCTTT
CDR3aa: CASSLTVGVGNTEAFF

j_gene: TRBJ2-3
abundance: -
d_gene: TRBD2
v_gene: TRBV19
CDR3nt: TGTGCCACGAGGACTAGCGGGCGAGATACGCAGTATTTT
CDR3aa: CATRTSGRDTQYF

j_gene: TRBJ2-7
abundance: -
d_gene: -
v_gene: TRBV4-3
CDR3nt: TGCGCCAGCAGCCAAGGGACGGTAAGCTCCTACGAGCAGTACTTC
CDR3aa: CASSQGTVSSYEQYF

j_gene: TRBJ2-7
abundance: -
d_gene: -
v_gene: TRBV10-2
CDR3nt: TGCGCCAGCAGCCGACCGGGATTGAGCTCCTACGAGCAGTACTTC
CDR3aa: CASSRPGLSSYEQYF

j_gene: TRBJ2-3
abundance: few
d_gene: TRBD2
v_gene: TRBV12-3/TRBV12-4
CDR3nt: TGTGCCAGCAGTTTTGGACTAGCGGCGGGAGATACGCAGTATTTT
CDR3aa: CASSFGLAAGDTQYF

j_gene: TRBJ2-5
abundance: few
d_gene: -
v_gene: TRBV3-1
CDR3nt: TGTGCCAGCAGCCATCAGAGCGACCGTCATCCCCGGTACTTC
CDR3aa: CASSHQSDRHPRYF

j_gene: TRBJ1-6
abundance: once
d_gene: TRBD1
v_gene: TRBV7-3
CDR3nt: TGTCCCAGCAGCTTAAAGTCGAGGGGACAGTATGATAATTCACCCCTCCACTTT
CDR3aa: CPSSLKSRGQYDNSPLHF

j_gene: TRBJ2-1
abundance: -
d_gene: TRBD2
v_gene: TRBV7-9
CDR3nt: TGTGCCAGCAGCCCTAGCGGGGGGGTAAATGAGCAGTTCTTC
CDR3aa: CASSPSGGVNEQFF

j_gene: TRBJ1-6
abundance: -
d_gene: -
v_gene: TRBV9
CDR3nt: TGTGCCAGCAGCGTAGCCCATAATTCACCCCTCCACTTT
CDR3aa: CASSVAHNSPLHF

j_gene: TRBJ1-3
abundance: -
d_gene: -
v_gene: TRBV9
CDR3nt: TGTGCCAGCAGCGTAGATCCCGGGGGGTCTGGAAACACCATATATTTT
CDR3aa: CASSVDPGGSGNTIYF

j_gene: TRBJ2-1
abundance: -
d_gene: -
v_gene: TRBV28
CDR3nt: TGTGCCAGCAGGGCAGGGACCTACAATGAGCAGTTCTTC
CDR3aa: CASRAGTYNEQFF

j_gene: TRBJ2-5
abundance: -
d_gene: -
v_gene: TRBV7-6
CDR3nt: TGTGCCAGCAGCTTAGTTACGGGGGGCGAACAGACCCAGTACTTC
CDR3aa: CASSLVTGGEQTQYF

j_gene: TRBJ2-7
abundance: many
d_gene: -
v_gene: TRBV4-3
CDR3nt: TGCGCCAGCAGCCAAGATCGGCAGCAGATCTACGAGCAGTACTTC
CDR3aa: CASSQDRQQIYEQYF

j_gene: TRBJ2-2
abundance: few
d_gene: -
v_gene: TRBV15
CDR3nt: TGTGCCACCAGCAGAGATAGGGTGGGTCGGTCCGGGGAGCTGTTTTTT
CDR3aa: CATSRDRVGRSGELFF

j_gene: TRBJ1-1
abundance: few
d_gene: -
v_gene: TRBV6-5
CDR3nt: TGTGCCAGCAGACACCGGGCCCTCTCTATTTACACTGAAGCTTTCTTT
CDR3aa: CASRHRALSIYTEAFF

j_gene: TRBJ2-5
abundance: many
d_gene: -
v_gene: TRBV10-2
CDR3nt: TGCGCCAGCAGTGAAGGGGTGGAGACCCAGTACTTC
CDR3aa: CASSEGVETQYF

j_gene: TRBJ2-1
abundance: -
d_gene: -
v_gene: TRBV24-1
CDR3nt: TGTGCCACCCGGGGGTCGGGGGATGAGCAGTTCTTC
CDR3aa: CATRGSGDEQFF

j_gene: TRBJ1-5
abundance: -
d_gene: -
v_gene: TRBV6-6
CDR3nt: TGTGCCAGCAGTTCGTTTGGACGGCAGCCCCAGCATTTT
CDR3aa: CASSSFGRQPQHF

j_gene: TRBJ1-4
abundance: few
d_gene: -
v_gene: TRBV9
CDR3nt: TGTGCCAGCAGCGTATCGGACAGACAGAATGAAAAACTGTTTTTT
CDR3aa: CASSVSDRQNEKLFF

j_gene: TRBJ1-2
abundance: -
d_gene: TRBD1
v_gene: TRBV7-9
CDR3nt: TGTGCCAGCAGCCCTCTTTTGGGACAGGGGGTCCATGGCTACACCTTC
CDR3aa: CASSPLLGQGVHGYTF

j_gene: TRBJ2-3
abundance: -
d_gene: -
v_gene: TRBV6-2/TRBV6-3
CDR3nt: TGTGCCAGCAGCCGACGGTCCCCGGGGGATACGCAGTATTTT
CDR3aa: CASSRRSPGDTQYF

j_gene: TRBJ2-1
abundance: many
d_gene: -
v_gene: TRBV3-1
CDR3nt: TGTGCCAGCAGCCTACGGGACGCCAGCGGTTCTGAGCAGTTCTTC
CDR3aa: CASSLRDASGSEQFF

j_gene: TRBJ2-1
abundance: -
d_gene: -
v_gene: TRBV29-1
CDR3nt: TGCAGCGTTGAAGATCCAGCCTCCTTAACGAATGAGCAGTTCTTC
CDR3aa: CSVEDPASLTNEQFF

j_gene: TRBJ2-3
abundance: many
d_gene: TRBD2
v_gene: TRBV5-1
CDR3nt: TGCGCCAGCAGCCCCGAACAACTAGCGGGGGAAGATACGCAGTATTTT
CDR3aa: CASSPEQLAGEDTQYF

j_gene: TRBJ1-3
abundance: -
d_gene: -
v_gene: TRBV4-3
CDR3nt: TGCGCCAGCAGCCAAGACTCACATGATGGAAACACCATATATTTT
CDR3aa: CASSQDSHDGNTIYF

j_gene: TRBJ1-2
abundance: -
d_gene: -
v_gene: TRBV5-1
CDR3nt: TGCGCCAGCAGCTTCAATGGGGATACTAACTATGGCTACACCTTC
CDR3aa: CASSFNGDTNYGYTF

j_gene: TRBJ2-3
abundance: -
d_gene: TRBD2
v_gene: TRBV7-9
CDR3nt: TGTGCCAGCAGCTTTGCGGGGGGGCCCCCAGATACGCAGTATTTT
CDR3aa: CASSFAGGPPDTQYF

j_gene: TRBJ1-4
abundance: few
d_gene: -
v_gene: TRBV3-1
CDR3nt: TGTGCCAGCAGCGACCAAGGGCGGAAACTGTTTTTT
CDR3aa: CASSDQGRKLFF

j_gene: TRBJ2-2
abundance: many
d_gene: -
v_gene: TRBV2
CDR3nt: TGTGCCAGCAGTTACACCGGGGAGCTGTTTTTT
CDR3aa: CASSYTGELFF

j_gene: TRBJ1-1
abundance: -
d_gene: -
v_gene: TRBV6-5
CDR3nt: TGTGCCAGCAGTTACCGGACGGAGAGAGAAGCTTTCTTT
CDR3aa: CASSYRTEREAFF

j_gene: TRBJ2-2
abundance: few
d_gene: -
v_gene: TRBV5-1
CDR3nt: TGCGCCAGCAGCTTTGCAGGAGTAAAAACCGGGGAGCTGTTTTTT
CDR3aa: CASSFAGVKTGELFF

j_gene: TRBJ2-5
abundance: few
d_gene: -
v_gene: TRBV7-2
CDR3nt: TGTGCCAGCAGCTTAGTCGGGGACCGTTTTTACTTC
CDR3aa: CASSLVGDRFYF

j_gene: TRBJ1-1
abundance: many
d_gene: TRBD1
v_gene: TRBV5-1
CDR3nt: TGCGCCAGCAGCTTCGCCGGGACAGGGAACACTGAAGCTTTCTTT
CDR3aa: CASSFAGTGNTEAFF

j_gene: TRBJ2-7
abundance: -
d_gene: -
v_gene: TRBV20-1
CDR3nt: TGCAGTGCCGGACTCCCAAGGATCCACGAGCAGTACTTC
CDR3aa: CSAGLPRIHEQYF

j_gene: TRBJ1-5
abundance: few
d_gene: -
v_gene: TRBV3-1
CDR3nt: TGTGCCAGCAGCCAAGGGTACAATCAGCCCCAGCATTTT
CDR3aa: CASSQGYNQPQHF

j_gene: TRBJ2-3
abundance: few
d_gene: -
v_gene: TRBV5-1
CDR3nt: TGCGCCAGCAGCTTGGGGTTTGCTACAGATACGCAGTATTTT
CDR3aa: CASSLGFATDTQYF

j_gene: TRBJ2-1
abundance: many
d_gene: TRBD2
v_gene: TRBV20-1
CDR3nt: TGCAGTGCTGGACTAGCGGGGGCGACCAATGAGCAGTTCTTC
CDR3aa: CSAGLAGATNEQFF

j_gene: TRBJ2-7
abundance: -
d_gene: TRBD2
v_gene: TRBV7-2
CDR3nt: TGTGCCAGCAGGGGGACTAGCTCCTACGAGCAGTACTTC
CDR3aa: CASRGTSSYEQYF

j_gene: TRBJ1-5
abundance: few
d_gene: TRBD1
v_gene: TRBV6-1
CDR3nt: TGTGCCAGCAGTGGCACTCTTAGGGGGCGCCAGCCCCAGCATTTT
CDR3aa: CASSGTLRGRQPQHF

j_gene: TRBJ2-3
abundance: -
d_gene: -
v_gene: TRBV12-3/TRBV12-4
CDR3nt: TGTGCCAGCAGTACCGACCTGAGGGGCACAGATACGCAGTATTTT
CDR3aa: CASSTDLRGTDTQYF